This T cell receptor (beta chain) comes out of a study of cytomegalovirus exposure and HLA in healthy donors. Trimming took 0 bases from V and 5 from J; bases not matched to a gene: 9. Germline CDR1 and CDR2: MGHRA and YSYEKL. The CDR3 has 17 amino acids. Study conclusions and caveats: The CMV antigen specificity of three CMV-associated chains was confirmed through in vitro analysis. A missense variant in DCLRE1C was later tied to TCR beta V- and J-gene trimming.

Concerning this clone itself: Its antigen remains unknown.

The PCR made use of 60 Vbeta and 13 Jbeta primers. Assay: immunoSEQ multiplex PCR; the TCRdb copy retains only in-frame clones and omits some. The data contain 90,000 to 150,000 clones, 65% to 80% of them seen just once; the ten biggest clones take up roughly 3%. The origin of this receptor is a female donor in good health and CMV-seronegative. The chain joins TRBV4-1 to TRBJ2-3; 9 bases line up with TRBD2. Sequenced input: PBMCs. The CDR3 sequence is CASSQEGAGGPGDTQYF. The CDR3 nucleotides read TGCGCCAGCAGCCAAGAGGGCGCGGGGGGGCCTGGAGATACGCAGTATTTT.